Listed here are 5 T cell receptor beta chains from one sample, sequenced in a study of blood T cell repertoires in COVID-19. Sequencing used immunoSEQ multiplex PCR; TCRdb keeps in-frame clones, though not all of them. Of a few hundred thousand clones detected, 87% appear once; the ten largest clones hold more than 8.5%. The sequenced sample consisted of PBMCs or T cells enriched from blood (not recorded which). Receptors were obtained from a woman between 18 and 29 years old who had recovered from COVID-19.

In this sample, this clone turned up once. The chain links TRBV20-1 to TRBJ2-2, with D perhaps matching TRBD2 (7 bases). Germline assignment: CDR1 DFQATT and CDR2 SNEGSKA (reference sequence). The CDR3 sequence is 14 residues long. The germline V and J ends were trimmed by 3 bases and 5 bases, with 13 bases remaining between them. The CDR3 protein is CSASDRGATGELFF. As DNA, the CDR3 is TGCAGTGCTAGTGATCGGGGGGCTACCGGGGAGCTGTTTTTT.

The chain carries TRBV28 and TRBJ1-2; tentatively, D is TRBD1 (6 bases). Between the trimmed V and J ends, which lost 6 bases and 4 bases, there was a span of 24 bases. The CDR3 length is 17 residues. Germline assignment: CDR1 MDHEN and CDR2 SYDVKM. The CDR3 is CASSLTTGPLWSYGYTF. CDR3 in DNA: TGTGCCAGCAGCCTCACGACAGGTCCCCTATGGAGCTATGGCTACACCTTC.

The V gene is TRBV5-6, the J gene TRBJ2-3; 13 positions match TRBD2. The CDR3 is 14 residues long. Trimming cost V 4 bases and J 10 bases; bases outside gene matches: 6. Germline values: CDR1 SGHDT, CDR2 YYEEEE. The CDR3 nucleotides read TGTGCCAGCAGCGTGACTAGCGGGAGGCGGGCGCAGTATTTT. It specifies CASSVTSGRRAQYF.

This chain uses TRBV19 with TRBJ2-7; 7 bases fit TRBD2. Germline CDR1 LNHDA, CDR2 SQIVND (reference sequence). The junction had 8 bases not matched to a gene; V was cut back by 5 bases and J by 4 bases. The CDR3 is 14 residues long. The CDR3 reads CASSPRDYTYEQYF. CDR3 bases: TGTGCCAGTAGTCCCCGGGACTATACTTACGAGCAGTACTTC. The variable domain in full, with the rest retrieved from reference TRBV19 and TRBJ2-7, is DGGITQSPKYLFRKEGQNVTLSCEQNLNHDAMYWYRQDPGQGLRLIYYSQIVNDFQKGDIAEGYSVSREKKESFPLTVTSAQKNPTAFYLCASSPRDYTYEQYFGPGTRLTVT.

This chain links TRBV5-6 with TRBJ1-1, with D possibly matching TRBD1 (6 bases). CDR3 length: 14 residues. Germline CDR1 and CDR2: SGHDT and YYEEEE. Trimming removed 2 bases at V and 6 bases at J, with 14 bases between. This CDR3 reads CASSFVTGQAEAFF. CDR3 DNA: TGTGCCAGCAGCTTTGTTACAGGGCAGGCTGAAGCTTTCTTT.